A selection of T cell receptor beta chains follows, all from one sample in a study of post-analysis software for immune sequencing data. A single record per CDR3 protein comes from TCRdb applying MiXCR to the PCR reads. The profile shows roughly 670,000 distinct CDR3 sequences, around 60% of them singletons. Sequences were obtained from blood. Receptor source: a girl aged 2 to 10 with multiple sclerosis. The CDR3 runs from the conserved cysteine through the conserved F or W. Each record gives: V gene, D gene, CDR3 length, J gene, CDR3 protein. A D gene is named only where the DNA matches it firmly.

TRBV29-1	-	13	TRBJ1-2	CSVGTVSNYGYTF
TRBV6-1	-	18	TRBJ2-1	CASSPPGGAGFSYNEQFF
TRBV9	TRBD1	17	TRBJ2-5	CASSGGPGQGYQETQYF
TRBV10-3	TRBD1	19	TRBJ2-7	CASQPGMAERDRAPYEQYF
TRBV6-2/TRBV6-3	-	13	TRBJ1-2	CATSGIDFYGYTF
TRBV3-1	-	15	TRBJ1-5	CASSQGIGENQPQHF
TRBV10-3	TRBD2	14	TRBJ2-5	CAIKASGGEETQYF
TRBV5-1	TRBD1	14	TRBJ2-7	CASSGQGPPYEQYF
TRBV7-8	-	14	TRBJ1-2	CASSLRGPDYGYTF
TRBV20-1	-	12	-	CSATYHGETQYF
TRBV7-9	TRBD2	16	TRBJ2-1	CASSLTTSGRGHEQFF
TRBV20-1	-	13	TRBJ2-7	CSAGPHVSNEQYF
TRBV6-6	-	14	TRBJ2-5	CASTIWGLGETQYF
TRBV7-6	-	14	TRBJ2-5	CASSWMGLMETQYF
TRBV7-6	-	19	TRBJ2-3	CASSPTGSGRTPSTDTQYF
TRBV12-3/TRBV12-4	-	15	TRBJ1-6	CASRPLNLPESPLHF
TRBV30	-	11	TRBJ2-7	CAWSGWGEQYF
TRBV6-5	-	13	TRBJ2-1	CASSSVNYNEQFF
TRBV7-5	-	15	TRBJ2-3	CISVSEAPRWNTQYF
TRBV7-6	-	14	TRBJ1-1	CASSLDIGNTEAFF
TRBV12-3/TRBV12-4	-	12	TRBJ2-3	CVSSLSRDTQYF
TRBV29-1	-	13	TRBJ2-6	CSTRESGANVLTF
TRBV14	-	16	TRBJ1-5	CASSQERETSNQPQHF
TRBV28	-	12	TRBJ1-2	CASRREGYGYTF
TRBV5-5	TRBD1	15	TRBJ2-3	CASSLIAQGADTQYF
TRBV20-1	TRBD2	15	TRBJ2-7	CSAAPLSGGPGEQYF
TRBV7-9	TRBD2	15	TRBJ2-1	CASSFPTSGGAGTFF
TRBV6-2/TRBV6-3	TRBD2	15	TRBJ2-1	CASSYGLAGLNEQFF
TRBV20-1	-	13	TRBJ2-3	CSAPTSGTDTQYF